This T cell receptor (beta chain) was profiled in a study of shared clonotypes between healthy human individuals. The wider study: Donors had three CD4 naive, three CD4 memory, two CD8 naive and one CD8 memory plate apiece.

TCRdb's table, derived via immunoSEQ multiplex PCR, lists solely in-frame clones and lacks some. The table records approximately 1.4 million clones, under 99% of them present only once. Partitioning of CD4+ cells yielded a CD45RA+ naive subset and a CD45RA-negative memory subset. Comments on this clone: Its specificity is unknown.

Study observations and caveats: What naive subsets generally showed was a larger estimated richness than memory subsets showed. Despite large depth, sorted-subset datasets appeared incompletely sequenced.

Trimming stripped 5 bases from V and 6 bases from J, with 14 bases between. The CDR3 runs to 13 residues. The V gene's germline CDR1 is MDHEN and CDR2 SYDVKM. The material sequenced was naive CD4+ T cells sorted from blood. The subset: CD45RA+ positively selected. V is TRBV28 and J is TRBJ2-7; D is unresolved. The origin of this receptor is a man between 25 and 39 years old in good health. DNA of the CDR3: TGTGCCAGCAGTGAAACTACCCGTACCGAGCAGTACTTC. This translates into CASSETTRTEQYF.